These T cell receptor beta chains were read from a single sample in a study of blood T cell repertoires in COVID-19. Sequencing used immunoSEQ multiplex PCR; TCRdb keeps in-frame clones, though not all of them. In the table there are tens of thousands of clones, about three quarters of which are singletons. What was sequenced was peripheral blood. These TCRs come from a human donor in a cohort sampled during active COVID-19. The CDR3 runs from the conserved cysteine through the conserved F or W. A D gene is named only where the DNA matches it firmly. For some rows the clone size is stated as once, few or many, or as a class when expanded; others skip it.

clone size,V gene,J gene,D gene,CDR3 DNA,CDR3 protein
NA,TRBV6-2/TRBV6-3,TRBJ2-2,TRBD1,TGTGCCAGCAGTTTCCACAGGGGAACCGGGGAGCTGTTTTTT,CASSFHRGTGELFF
NA,TRBV4-1,TRBJ2-5,NA,TGCGCCAGCAGAAAGGGAGGGACATCCTCAGGAGAGACCCAGTACTTC,CASRKGGTSSGETQYF
once,TRBV6-2/TRBV6-3,TRBJ1-2,TRBD1,TGTGCCAGCAGCATTACAGGGGCCACAGCTAACTATGGCTACACCTTC,CASSITGATANYGYTF
NA,TRBV9,TRBJ2-3,TRBD2,TGTGCCAGCAGCGTATCTAGCGGAACCAGCACAGATACGCAGTATTTT,CASSVSSGTSTDTQYF
NA,TRBV6-2/TRBV6-3,TRBJ1-4,NA,TGTGCCAGCAGTTCCAGGGCTAATGAAAAACTGTTTTTT,CASSSRANEKLFF
NA,TRBV19,TRBJ2-3,TRBD1,TGTGCCAGTAGCGTAGGACAGGGTACGCAGTATTTT,CASSVGQGTQYF
NA,TRBV29-1,TRBJ2-5,NA,TGCAGCGTTGAAGTCTCGGCGGGAAAGACCCAGTACTTC,CSVEVSAGKTQYF
many,TRBV27,TRBJ2-1,NA,TGTGCCAGCAGTTTATCTGCAGGGGAGAATGAGCAGTTCTTC,CASSLSAGENEQFF
NA,TRBV7-8,TRBJ2-7,NA,TGTGCCAGCAGCTTAGTGGTGAGGGTTGGAGAGCAGTACTTC,CASSLVVRVGEQYF
NA,TRBV20-1,TRBJ2-1,NA,TGCAGTGCCCTCAGATTACATGAGCAGTTCTTC,CSALRLHEQFF
NA,TRBV2,TRBJ2-7,NA,TGTGCCAGCAGTGAAGAACCGGGCTACGAGCAGTACTTC,CASSEEPGYEQYF
NA,TRBV29-1,TRBJ2-5,TRBD1,TGCAGCGTACAGGGGGCTACCCTAGAGACCCAGTACTTC,CSVQGATLETQYF
NA,TRBV5-1,TRBJ2-5,TRBD1,TGCGCCAGCAGCTTGGGGGTCAGGGGGCGACAAGAGACCCAGTACTTC,CASSLGVRGRQETQYF
NA,TRBV7-9,TRBJ2-5,TRBD2,TGTGCCAGCAGCACCTTATTGCTCCCAGCGGGAGATCAAGAGACCCAGTACTTC,CASSTLLLPAGDQETQYF
NA,TRBV7-6,TRBJ1-2,TRBD1,TGTGCCAGCAGCCCCGACAGGACAGGGGCTAACTATGGCTACACCTTC,CASSPDRTGANYGYTF
NA,TRBV3-1/TRBV3-2,TRBJ2-7,NA,TGTGCCAGCAGCCATCGGAGGAGCTCCTACGAGCAGTACTTC,CASSHRRSSYEQYF
NA,TRBV3-1/TRBV3-2,TRBJ2-7,NA,TGTGCCAGCAGCCAAGCCAGGGGCGAGCAGTACTTC,CASSQARGEQYF
NA,TRBV6-2/TRBV6-3,TRBJ1-1,NA,TGTGCCAGCAGTTACTCGACTACGTCGACTGAAGCTTTCTTT,CASSYSTTSTEAFF
NA,TRBV5-5,TRBJ2-5,TRBD1,TGTGCCAGCAGCTTGGCCCCGACCGGGACAGGGTTCCAAGAGACCCAGTACTTC,CASSLAPTGTGFQETQYF
few,TRBV5-1,TRBJ1-1,NA,TGCGCCAGCAGCTTGGTCGGTCCAGGGCCGGGCACTGAAGCTTTCTTT,CASSLVGPGPGTEAFF
NA,TRBV6-5,TRBJ2-7,NA,TGTGCCAGCAGTACCAGGGGTTCCTACGAGCAGTACTTC,CASSTRGSYEQYF
NA,TRBV18,TRBJ1-5,NA,TGTGCCAGCTCACCCGGGGGGTTTCAGCCCCAGCATTTT,CASSPGGFQPQHF
NA,TRBV27,TRBJ2-7,NA,TGTGCCAGCAGTCCGATAGGGGCAACCTACGAGCAGTACTTC,CASSPIGATYEQYF
NA,TRBV5-1,TRBJ2-2,NA,TGCGCCAGCAGCTTGGCCGCAGGGGCCAACACCGGGGAGCTGTTTTTT,CASSLAAGANTGELFF
NA,TRBV7-8,TRBJ2-2,NA,TGTGCCAGCAGCCCCCCAAAAACCGGGGAGCTGTTTTTT,CASSPPKTGELFF
once,TRBV5-1,TRBJ2-2,NA,TGCGCCAGCAGCTTGTTAGCCGGGGAGCTGTTTTTT,CASSLLAGELFF
NA,TRBV7-2,TRBJ2-1,NA,TGTGCCAGCAGCCAGGGGGCTAGCGGGAAGGCACGTCCCTACAATGAGCAGTTCTTC,CASSQGASGKARPYNEQFF
NA,TRBV21-1,TRBJ2-1,NA,TGTGCCAGCAGCAAAGAGCCAGCGGGGGACGCCCGGGAGCAGTTCTTC,CASSKEPAGDAREQFF
NA,TRBV14,TRBJ1-5,NA,TGTGCCAGCAGCCAGGGAGCGACACAGCCCCAGCATTTT,CASSQGATQPQHF
NA,TRBV29-1,TRBJ2-7,NA,TGCAGCGGTTGGGGGCCTAACGAGCAGTACTTC,CSGWGPNEQYF
NA,TRBV7-3,TRBJ2-5,TRBD2,TGTGCCAGCAGTCTAGCGGGAGGGAACCAAGAGACCCAGTACTTC,CASSLAGGNQETQYF
NA,TRBV5-1,TRBJ2-2,NA,TGCGCCAGCAGCCGCTTGAAGGGGGAAGACACCGGGGAGCTGTTTTTT,CASSRLKGEDTGELFF
NA,TRBV5-1,TRBJ2-1,NA,TGCGCCAGCAGCTTGTCAGTCAATGAGCAGTTCTTC,CASSLSVNEQFF
NA,TRBV12-3/TRBV12-4,TRBJ2-7,NA,TGTGCCAGCAGACAGACCCTTTCCGCGGAGCAGTACTTC,CASRQTLSAEQYF
NA,TRBV11-2,TRBJ2-1,NA,TGTGCCAGCAGCTTATTCCAGGGGAGCTCCTACAATGAGCAGTTCTTC,CASSLFQGSSYNEQFF
NA,TRBV5-1,TRBJ2-3,TRBD2,TGCGCCAGCAGCTTGGAGGGGCCTAGCGGGATTGGCACAGATACGCAGTATTTT,CASSLEGPSGIGTDTQYF
NA,TRBV3-1/TRBV3-2,TRBJ2-4,TRBD2,TGTGCCAGCAGCCCCATAGCGGGGGTAGCCAAAAACATTCAGTACTTC,CASSPIAGVAKNIQYF
NA,TRBV10-2,TRBJ2-1,NA,TGCGCCAGCAGTGATCGGGGTTCTGATGAGCAGTTCTTC,CASSDRGSDEQFF
few,TRBV28,TRBJ1-6,NA,TGTGCCAGCACTTTGACCCTCGAGGTCGGGAGCTCCTATAATTCACCCCTCCACTTT,CASTLTLEVGSSYNSPLHF
once,TRBV5-8,TRBJ1-2,NA,TGTGCCAGCAGCTTGAGTAACGACAGTCCTAACTATGGCTACACCTTC,CASSLSNDSPNYGYTF